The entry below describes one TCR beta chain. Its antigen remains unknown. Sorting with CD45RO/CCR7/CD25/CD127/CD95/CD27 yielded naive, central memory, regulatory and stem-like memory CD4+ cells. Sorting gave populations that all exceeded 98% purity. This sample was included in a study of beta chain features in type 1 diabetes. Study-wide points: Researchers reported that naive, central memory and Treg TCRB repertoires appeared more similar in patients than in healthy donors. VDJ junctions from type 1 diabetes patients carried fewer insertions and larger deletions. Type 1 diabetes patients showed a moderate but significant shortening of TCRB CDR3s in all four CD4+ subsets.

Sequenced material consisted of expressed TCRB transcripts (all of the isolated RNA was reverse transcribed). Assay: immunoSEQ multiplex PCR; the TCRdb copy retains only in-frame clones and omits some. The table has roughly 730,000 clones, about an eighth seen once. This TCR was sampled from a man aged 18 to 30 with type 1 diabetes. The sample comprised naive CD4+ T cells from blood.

The DNA for the CDR3 is TGTGCCAGTAAACAGGGGGCTGGGGCCAACGTCCTGACTTTC. This translates into CASKQGAGANVLTF. The chain joins TRBV27 to TRBJ2-6; 8 bases match TRBD1. CDR3 length: 14 amino acids. Germline V gene data show CDR1 as MNHEY and CDR2 as SMNVEV (reference sequence). The J segment lost 2 bases and the V segment lost 9 bases, leaving 3 bases of the junction unmatched.